Following are 27 T cell receptor beta chains from one sample sequenced in a study of neurological immune-mediated disorders. Using its own MiXCR run on the 5' RACE reads, TCRdb lists one record per CDR3 protein. The sample lists about 59,000 distinct CDR3 sequences, about 3.7% occurring once. The specimen was PBMCs. These receptors came from a woman in her forties or fifties with multiple sclerosis.

This clonotype came up many times. This chain connects TRBV4-3 to TRBJ2-1; D is unclear. The V end lost 0 bases, the J end lost 1 base, and 7 bases lay between the germline ends. The CDR3 runs 15 residues. The germline V gene encodes CDR1 LGHNA and CDR2 YSLEER. CDR3 amino acids: CASSQERVSYNEQFF. The CDR3 DNA sequence: TGCGCCAGCAGCCAAGAAAGAGTATCCTACAATGAGCAGTTCTTC.

In this sample, this clonotype turned up many times. This rearrangement joins TRBV7-2 to TRBJ1-1, with D perhaps TRBD1 (6 bases). The CDR3 length is 15 residues. V lost 1 base and J 1 base, leaving 10 bases between the germline ends. Germline assignment: CDR1 SGHTA and CDR2 FQGNSA. The CDR3 bases are TGTGCCAGCAGCTTAGTTGGGGACAAGAACACTGAAGCTTTCTTT. Residues: CASSLVGDKNTEAFF.

CDR3 region: CASSITRGSETQYF. CDR3 in DNA: TGTGCCAGCAGTATCACTAGAGGGAGTGAGACCCAGTACTTC. The V and J genes are TRBV12-3 or TRBV12-4 and TRBJ2-5, with TRBD2 as a possible D gene (5 bases). V lost 5 bases to trimming and J lost 5 bases, with 15 bases between them. The CDR3 has 14 residues.

The sample holds many counts of this clonotype. This rearrangement joins TRBV6-5 to TRBJ2-6, with TRBD2 identical over 7 bases. V was clipped by 8 bases and J by 1 base; unmatched bases: 2. Looked up from germline, CDR1 is MNHEY and CDR2 is SVGAGI. The CDR3 totals 14 residues. Here the CDR3 reads CASGGGSGANVLTF. CDR3 DNA: TGTGCCAGCGGCGGGGGATCTGGGGCCAACGTCCTGACTTTC.

This clonotype was counted at least ten times. The chain links TRBV11-3 to TRBJ1-1; D ambiguous. This CDR3 is built from 13 residues. Germline-derived CDR1 and CDR2 are SGHNT and YENEEA. Between the trimmed V and J ends, which lost 2 bases and 6 bases, there was a span of 10 bases. DNA for the CDR3: TGTGCCAGCAGCTTAAATAAGGGCGCTGAAGCTTTCTTT. Translation: CASSLNKGAEAFF.

This clonotype appeared many times. The chain combines TRBV12-3 or TRBV12-4 with TRBJ2-1; TRBD2 matches at 13 bases. V dropped 5 bases and J dropped 8; count of bases not matched to a gene: 3. The CDR3 is 14 amino acids. The CDR3 here is CASSAGLAGDEQFF. Written as DNA, the CDR3 is TGTGCCAGCAGTGCCGGACTAGCGGGGGATGAGCAGTTCTTC.

This clonotype was counted at least ten times. The chain uses TRBV5-5 and TRBJ2-6; no definite D call. V gave up 2 bases and J gave up 0 bases, with 6 bases separating them. Germline CDR1 and CDR2: SGHKS and YYEKEE (reference sequence). The CDR3 sequence is 15 residues long. CDR3 in DNA: TGTGCCAGCAGCTTACAGAGCTCTGGGGCCAACGTCCTGACTTTC. As protein: CASSLQSSGANVLTF.

With regard to this clonotype: One end of the junction is discordant with germline, which a read error may explain. The V gene is TRBV6-2 or TRBV6-3, the J gene TRBJ1-5, with 8 bases aligning to TRBD1. The CDR3 loop spans 18 amino acids. Per germline, CDR1 MNHEY and CDR2 SVGEGT. As DNA, the CDR3 is TGTGCCAGCAGTTACTCAACGTTATCGGACAGGGTAAACCAGCCCCAGAATTTT. Translated: CASSYSTLSDRVNQPQNF.

This clonotype was counted at least ten times. This chain's CDR3 is CASSLSGSPGGGEKLFF. CDR3 nucleotide sequence: TGCGCCAGCAGCCTCTCCGGAAGCCCCGGGGGGGGAGAAAAACTGTTTTTT. The chain combines TRBV5-1 with TRBJ1-4; maybe TRBD1 (5 bases). CDR1 is SGHRS, CDR2 YFSETQ, per germline. The CDR3 has 17 amino acids. The V gene lost 4 bases and the J gene lost 8 bases, with 24 bases spanning the gap.

This clonotype was detected a few times. A much larger clonotype is one base distant, so this may be a read error. The chain links TRBV6-5 to TRBJ1-5, with D unresolved. This CDR3 spans 12 amino acids. CDR1 and CDR2 from the germline V gene are MNHEY and SVGAGI. V was trimmed by 8 bases and J by 5 bases, leaving 10 bases between them. The CDR3 DNA is TGTGCCAGCGGGGAAAGGGATCAGCCCCAGCATTTT. Residues: CASGERDQPQHF.

This clonotype is labeled medium-sized. The chain links TRBV29-1 to TRBJ2-1; D is possibly TRBD2 (6 bases). The CDR3 covers 11 residues. V lost 2 bases to trimming and J lost 7 bases, with 6 bases between them. The germline V gene has CDR1 SQVTM and CDR2 ANQGSEA. Here the CDR3 reads CSVELANEQFF. CDR3 nucleotides: TGCAGCGTTGAACTAGCGAATGAGCAGTTCTTC.

This clonotype was detected ten times or more. This chain joins TRBV29-1 and TRBJ2-2, with 8 bases that match TRBD2. The CDR3 length is 14 residues. The J segment lost 6 bases and the V segment lost 3 bases, leaving 6 bases of the junction unmatched. The germline V gene has CDR1 SQVTM and CDR2 ANQGSEA. This CDR3 reads CSVDSGSGSGELFF. CDR3 coding DNA: TGCAGCGTTGACAGCGGGAGCGGTTCCGGGGAGCTGTTTTTT.

This clonotype was counted only a few times. The chain carries TRBV12-3 or TRBV12-4 and TRBJ1-1; D might be TRBD1 (5 bases). Deletions cut 2 bases from V and 4 bases from J, with 11 bases between. This CDR3 has 14 amino acids. The CDR3 spells CASSLLGVGTEAFF. The CDR3 nucleotides are TGTGCCAGCAGTTTACTGGGGGTTGGCACTGAAGCTTTCTTT.

This clonotype was counted at least ten times. The gene calls are TRBV15 and TRBJ2-4; TRBD2 agrees at 8 bases. CDR3 size: 16 residues. Germline lookup yields CDR1 LNHNV and CDR2 YYDKDF (reference sequence). V gave up 3 bases and J gave up 4 bases; unmatched junction bases: 8. The CDR3 loop reads CATSSTAGGRKNIQYF. In nucleotides, the CDR3 is TGTGCCACCAGCAGCACGGCGGGGGGCCGAAAAAACATTCAGTACTTC.

This clonotype was seen repeatedly, ten times or more. The V and J genes are TRBV5-6 and TRBJ2-7; 8 bases are shared with TRBD1. Germline CDR1 SGHDT, CDR2 YYEEEE. The CDR3 totals 13 residues. Trimming at V came to 5 bases and at J to 6 bases, leaving 7 bases not matched to a gene. The DNA of the CDR3 is TGTGCCAGCAGTAGGCAGGGGGCGCGCGAGCAGTACTTC. Translated, it gives CASSRQGAREQYF. Full variable domain (remainder filled in from reference TRBV5-6 and TRBJ2-7): DAGVTQSPTHLIKTRGQQVTLRCSPKSGHDTVSWYQQALGQGPQFIFQYYEEEERQRGNFPDRFSGHQFPNYSSELNVNALLLGDSALYLCASSRQGAREQYFGPGTRLTVT.

This clonotype was detected ten times or more. The chain joins TRBV7-2 to TRBJ2-1; 10 bases line up with TRBD2. After removal of 7 bases from V and 10 bases from J, the junction contained 10 bases not matched to a gene. Germline V lookup: CDR1 SGHTA, CDR2 FQGNSA. This CDR3 is built from 14 residues. The CDR3 region has the DNA TGTGCCAGCAATAGTCTAGCGGGAGCAAGGGAGCAGTTCTTC. It is translated as CASNSLAGAREQFF.

This clonotype was seen repeatedly, ten times or more. This sequence joins TRBV7-9 and TRBJ1-1; maybe TRBD1 (5 bases). This CDR3 comprises 14 residues. From germline, CDR1 is SEHNR and CDR2 FQNEAQ (reference sequence). V was pared by 1 base and J by 3 bases, with 9 bases between. The CDR3 region is CASSLGRVDTEAFF. The DNA for the CDR3 is TGTGCCAGCAGCTTAGGCAGGGTGGACACTGAAGCTTTCTTT.

This clonotype has at least ten counts. This chain uses TRBV10-3 with TRBJ2-1; TRBD1 agrees at 9 bases. From germline, CDR1 is ENHRY and CDR2 SYGVKD. This CDR3 region has 15 residues. The V gene end was trimmed by 7 bases and the J gene end by 0 bases; junction bases not matched to a gene: 4. The DNA of the CDR3 is TGTGCCATCACCCGGACAGGGGTCTCCTACAATGAGCAGTTCTTC. Protein: CAITRTGVSYNEQFF.

This clonotype was seen repeatedly, ten times or more. The chain couples TRBV5-6 to TRBJ2-7; D not resolved. The V end lost 4 bases, the J end lost 9 bases, and 23 bases lay between the germline ends. The CDR3 consists of 15 residues. Germline V gene lookup returns CDR1 SGHDT and CDR2 YYEEEE. The CDR3 is CASSLSRASVVRQYF. DNA of the CDR3: TGTGCCAGCAGCCTGTCTCGGGCCAGCGTGGTTCGGCAGTACTTC.

This clonotype has a count of ten or more. This chain links TRBV5-5 with TRBJ1-2, with unresolved D. The V gene lost 1 base and the J gene lost 13 bases, with 17 bases spanning the gap. The CDR3 sequence is 13 residues long. Germline V gene data show CDR1 as SGHKS and CDR2 as YYEKEE (reference sequence). This chain's CDR3 is CASSLPRNSGRTF. The CDR3, as DNA: TGTGCCAGCAGCTTGCCGAGAAACAGTGGCCGCACCTTC.

This clonotype appeared many times. V usage is TRBV9 and J usage is TRBJ2-2, with D possibly being TRBD1 (6 bases). CDR3 length: 14 amino acids. The ends were cut back, 3 bases at V and 4 bases at J, with 10 bases in the middle. Germline loops: CDR1 SGDLS, CDR2 YYNGEE. DNA of the CDR3: TGTGCCAGCAGCGCCCACAGGGTCACCGGGGAGCTGTTTTTT. This translates into CASSAHRVTGELFF.

In this sample, this clonotype turned up many times. The V and J genes are TRBV14 and TRBJ1-1; D gene uncertain. The germline V gene encodes CDR1 SGHDN and CDR2 FVKESK. V gave up 4 bases and J gave up 2 bases, with 11 bases separating them. The length of the CDR3 is 14 residues. CDR3 DNA: TGTGCCAGCAGCCCAGGACCGGCCAACACTGAAGCTTTCTTT. Translated: CASSPGPANTEAFF. Together with reference TRBV14 and TRBJ1-1, the CDR3 gives the full variable domain: EAGVTQFPSHSVIEKGQTVTLRCDPISGHDNLYWYRRVMGKEIKFLLHFVKESKQDESGMPNNRFLAERTGGTYSTLKVQPAELEDSGVYFCASSPGPANTEAFFGQGTRLTVV.

This clonotype was recorded at least ten times. The J gene is TRBJ1-1, the V gene TRBV7-2; TRBD1 is a possible D gene (5 bases). Trimming cost V 5 bases and J 11 bases, with 15 bases left between them. Germline V lookup: CDR1 SGHTA, CDR2 FQGNSA. CDR3 length equals 12 residues. CDR3: CASSPYLKGAFF. Here the CDR3 DNA reads TGTGCCAGCAGCCCTTATCTAAAGGGGGCTTTCTTT.

This clonotype occurred many times. V and J are TRBV4-3 and TRBJ1-1, with D unclear. Germline V lookup: CDR1 LGHNA, CDR2 YSLEER. V was cut by 4 bases and J by 0 bases, with 12 bases left in between. The CDR3 runs to 15 residues. The CDR3 nucleotides read TGCGCCAGCAGCCGTGATTTACAATTGAACACTGAAGCTTTCTTT. This encodes CASSRDLQLNTEAFF.

This clonotype was seen at least ten times. The chain combines TRBV5-6 with TRBJ1-1; D gene unclear. Looked up from germline, CDR1 is SGHDT and CDR2 is YYEEEE. This CDR3 contains 13 residues. V gave up 4 bases and J gave up 4 bases, with 11 bases separating them. The CDR3 region has the DNA TGTGCCAGCAGCCCTGGTACTTCCACTGAAGCTTTCTTT. It translates to CASSPGTSTEAFF.

In its sample, this clonotype was seen many times. This sequence joins TRBV20-1 and TRBJ1-6; unclear D gene. Trimming cost V 4 bases and J 6 bases, with 10 bases left between them. This CDR3 region has 13 residues. Germline V gene sequence: CDR1 DFQATT, CDR2 SNEGSKA (reference sequence). Here the CDR3 reads CSAIALGNSPLHF. CDR3 coding DNA: TGCAGTGCTATCGCTTTGGGTAATTCACCCCTCCACTTT.

This clonotype occurred many times. V gene TRBV29-1 combines with J gene TRBJ1-1, with TRBD1 as a possible D gene (5 bases). Germline V gene data show CDR1 as SQVTM and CDR2 as ANQGSEA. Trimming left V 7 bases short and J 5 bases short, with 20 bases between. This CDR3 region has 14 residues. CDR3 sequence (DNA): TGCAGCGCTAATCGGGGATTGGGGGAGACTGAAGCTTTCTTT. Translation gives CSANRGLGETEAFF.